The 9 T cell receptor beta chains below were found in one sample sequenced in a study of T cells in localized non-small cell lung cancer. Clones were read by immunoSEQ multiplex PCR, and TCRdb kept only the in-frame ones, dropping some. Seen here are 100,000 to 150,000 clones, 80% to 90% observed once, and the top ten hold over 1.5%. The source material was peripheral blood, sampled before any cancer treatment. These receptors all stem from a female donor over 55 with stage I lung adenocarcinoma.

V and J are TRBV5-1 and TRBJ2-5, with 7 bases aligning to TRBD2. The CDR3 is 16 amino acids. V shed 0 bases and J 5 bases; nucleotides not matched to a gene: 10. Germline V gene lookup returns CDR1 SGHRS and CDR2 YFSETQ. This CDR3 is CASSLGASGLGETQYF. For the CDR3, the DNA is TGCGCCAGCAGCTTGGGGGCTAGCGGTTTGGGGGAGACCCAGTACTTC.

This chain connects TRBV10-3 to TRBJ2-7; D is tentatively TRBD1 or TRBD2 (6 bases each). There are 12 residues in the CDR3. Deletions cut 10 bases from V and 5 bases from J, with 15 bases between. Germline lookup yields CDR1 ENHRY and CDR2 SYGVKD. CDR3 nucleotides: TGTGCCACCAAGGAGGGGGACCACGAGCAGTACTTC. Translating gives CATKEGDHEQYF.

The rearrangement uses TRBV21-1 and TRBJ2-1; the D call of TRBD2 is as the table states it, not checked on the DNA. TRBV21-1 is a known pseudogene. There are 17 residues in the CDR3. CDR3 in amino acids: CASTINDRLAGYNEQFF. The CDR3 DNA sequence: TGTGCCAGCACTATAAATGATCGACTAGCGGGGTACAATGAGCAGTTCTTC.

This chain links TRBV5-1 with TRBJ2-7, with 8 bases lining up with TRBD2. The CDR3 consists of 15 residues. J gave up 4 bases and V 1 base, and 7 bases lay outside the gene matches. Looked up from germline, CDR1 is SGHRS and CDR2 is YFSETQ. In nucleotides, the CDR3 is TGCGCCAGCAGCTTGAATCCGGGAGGGCAGTACGAGCAGTACTTC. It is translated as CASSLNPGGQYEQYF.

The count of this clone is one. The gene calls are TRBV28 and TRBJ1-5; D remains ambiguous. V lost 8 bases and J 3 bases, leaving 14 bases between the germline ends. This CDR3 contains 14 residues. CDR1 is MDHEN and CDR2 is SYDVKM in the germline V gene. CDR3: CASGRGSYNQPQHF. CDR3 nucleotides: TGTGCCAGCGGACGAGGGAGTTACAATCAGCCCCAGCATTTT.

CDR3 sequence reads: CASRAGTGSIQPQHF. The CDR3 nucleotides are TGTGCCAGCAGAGCCGGGACAGGGTCGATTCAGCCCCAGCATTTT. This chain joins TRBV2 and TRBJ1-5; 9 nucleotides line up with TRBD1. V lost 6 bases to trimming and J lost 6 bases; unmatched junction nucleotides: 9. CDR3 length: 15 residues. Germline lookup yields CDR1 SNHLY and CDR2 FYNNEI.

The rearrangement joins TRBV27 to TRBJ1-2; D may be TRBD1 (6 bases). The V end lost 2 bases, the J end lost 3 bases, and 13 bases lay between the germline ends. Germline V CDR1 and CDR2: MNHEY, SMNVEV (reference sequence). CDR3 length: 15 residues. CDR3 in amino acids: CASSLITGSDYGYTF. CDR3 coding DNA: TGTGCCAGCAGTTTAATAACAGGGAGCGACTATGGCTACACCTTC.

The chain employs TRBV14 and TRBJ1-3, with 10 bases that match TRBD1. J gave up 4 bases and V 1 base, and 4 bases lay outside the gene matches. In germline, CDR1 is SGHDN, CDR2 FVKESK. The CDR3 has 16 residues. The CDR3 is CASSQVGQGIGNTIYF. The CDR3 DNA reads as TGTGCCAGCAGCCAAGTGGGACAGGGGATCGGAAACACCATATATTTT.

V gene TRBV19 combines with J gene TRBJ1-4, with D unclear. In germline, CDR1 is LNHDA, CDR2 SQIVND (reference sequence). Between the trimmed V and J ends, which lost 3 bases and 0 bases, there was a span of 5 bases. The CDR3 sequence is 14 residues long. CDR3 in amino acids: CASSMSSTNEKLFF. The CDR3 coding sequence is TGTGCCAGTAGTATGAGTTCAACTAATGAAAAACTGTTTTTT.